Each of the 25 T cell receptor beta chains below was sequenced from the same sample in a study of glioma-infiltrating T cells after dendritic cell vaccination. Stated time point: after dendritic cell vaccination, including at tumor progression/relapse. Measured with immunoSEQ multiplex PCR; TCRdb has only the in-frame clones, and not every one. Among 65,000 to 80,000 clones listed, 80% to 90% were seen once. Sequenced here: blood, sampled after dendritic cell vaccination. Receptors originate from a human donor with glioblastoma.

The CDR3 DNA sequence: TGTGCCAGCAGTCCTAACTCAGGGGACCCTAGATATGGCTACACCTTC. It translates to CASSPNSGDPRYGYTF. The gene calls are TRBV27 and TRBJ1-2, with D perhaps matching TRBD1 (6 bases). Germline CDR1 and CDR2: MNHEY and SMNVEV (reference sequence). The CDR3 extends over 16 amino acids. V was clipped by 5 bases and J by 5 bases, with 21 bases between them.

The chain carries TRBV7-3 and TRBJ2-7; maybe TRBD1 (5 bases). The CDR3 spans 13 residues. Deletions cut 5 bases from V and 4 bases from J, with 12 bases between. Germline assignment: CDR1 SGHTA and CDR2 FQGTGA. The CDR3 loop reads CASSPGAYYEQYF. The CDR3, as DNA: TGTGCCAGCAGCCCTGGGGCTTATTACGAGCAGTACTTC.

CDR3: CASSHGTGGAYEQYF. CDR3 bases: TGCGCCAGCAGCCACGGGACAGGTGGAGCCTACGAGCAGTACTTC. The rearrangement joins TRBV4-1 to TRBJ2-7; TRBD1 agrees at 8 bases. Germline loops: CDR1 MGHRA, CDR2 YSYEKL. The CDR3 consists of 15 residues. V shed 3 bases, J shed 2 bases, and the junction held 6 bases outside the gene matches.

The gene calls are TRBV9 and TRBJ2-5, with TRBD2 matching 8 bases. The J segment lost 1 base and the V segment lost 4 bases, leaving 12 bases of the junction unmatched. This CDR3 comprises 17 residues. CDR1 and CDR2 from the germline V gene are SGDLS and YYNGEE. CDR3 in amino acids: CASSTPLAGGSQETQYF. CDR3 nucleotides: TGTGCCAGCAGCACCCCATTGGCGGGGGGTTCCCAAGAGACCCAGTACTTC. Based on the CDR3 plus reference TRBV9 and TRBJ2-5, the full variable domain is DSGVTQTPKHLITATGQRVTLRCSPRSGDLSVYWYQQSLDQGLQFLIQYYNGEERAKGNILERFSAQQFPDLHSELNLSSLELGDSALYFCASSTPLAGGSQETQYFGPGTRLLVL.

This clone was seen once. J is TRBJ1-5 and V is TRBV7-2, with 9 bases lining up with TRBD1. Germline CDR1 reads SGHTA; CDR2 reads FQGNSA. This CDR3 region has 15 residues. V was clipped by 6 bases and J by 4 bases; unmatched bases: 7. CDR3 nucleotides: TGTGCCAGCAGGTTTACAGGGGGCGCGAATCAGCCCCAGCATTTT. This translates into CASRFTGGANQPQHF.

The CDR3 DNA follows: TGTGCCTGGAGTCCCGGCTACGAGCAGTACTTC. Amino acids: CAWSPGYEQYF. The V call is TRBV30, the J call TRBJ2-7; D is unresolved. Germline V lookup: CDR1 GTSNPN, CDR2 SVGIG (reference sequence). The V end was cut by 2 bases, the J end by 3 bases, with 5 bases between. The CDR3 totals 11 residues. The full variable domain, completed using reference TRBV30 and TRBJ2-7, is SQTIHQWPATLVQPVGSPLSLECTVEGTSNPNLYWYRQAAGRGLQLLFYSVGIGQISSEVPQNLSASRPQDRQFILSSKKLLLSDSGFYLCAWSPGYEQYFGPGTRLTVT.

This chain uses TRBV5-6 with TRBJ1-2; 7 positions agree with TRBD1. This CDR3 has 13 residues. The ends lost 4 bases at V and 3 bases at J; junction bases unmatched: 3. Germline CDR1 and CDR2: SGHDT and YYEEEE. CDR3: CASSPDRDYGYTF. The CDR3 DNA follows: TGTGCCAGCAGCCCCGACAGGGACTATGGCTACACCTTC.

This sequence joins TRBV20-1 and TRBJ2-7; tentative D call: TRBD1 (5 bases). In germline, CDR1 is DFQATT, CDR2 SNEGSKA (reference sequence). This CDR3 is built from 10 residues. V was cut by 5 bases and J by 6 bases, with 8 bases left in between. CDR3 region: CSAPGSEQYF. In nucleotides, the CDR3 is TGCAGTGCTCCAGGGTCCGAGCAGTACTTC.

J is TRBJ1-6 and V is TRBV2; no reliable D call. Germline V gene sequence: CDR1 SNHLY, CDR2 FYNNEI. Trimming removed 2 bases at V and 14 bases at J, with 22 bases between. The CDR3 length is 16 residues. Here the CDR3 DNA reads TGTGCCAGCAGTGAATATGGCTTGGGCATAGATTCTACCCTCCACTTT. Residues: CASSEYGLGIDSTLHF.

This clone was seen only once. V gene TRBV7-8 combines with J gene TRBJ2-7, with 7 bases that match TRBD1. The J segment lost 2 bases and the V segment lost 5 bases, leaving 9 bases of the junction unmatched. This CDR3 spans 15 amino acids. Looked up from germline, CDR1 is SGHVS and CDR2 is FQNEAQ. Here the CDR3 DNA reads TGTGCCAGCAGCCCTGGATGGGACAGAGCCTACGAGCAGTACTTC. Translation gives CASSPGWDRAYEQYF. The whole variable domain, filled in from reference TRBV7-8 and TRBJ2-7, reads GAGVSQSPRYKVAKRGQDVALRCDPISGHVSLFWYQQALGQGPEFLTYFQNEAQLDKSGLPSDRFFAERPEGSVSTLKIQRTQQEDSAVYLCASSPGWDRAYEQYFGPGTRLTVT.

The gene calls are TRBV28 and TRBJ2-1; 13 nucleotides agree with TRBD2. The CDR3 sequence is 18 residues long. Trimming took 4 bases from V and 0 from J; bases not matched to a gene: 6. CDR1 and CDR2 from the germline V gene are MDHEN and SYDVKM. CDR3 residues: CASSSPRTSGSSYNEQFF. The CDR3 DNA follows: TGTGCCAGCAGTTCCCCCCGGACTAGCGGGAGCTCCTACAATGAGCAGTTCTTC.

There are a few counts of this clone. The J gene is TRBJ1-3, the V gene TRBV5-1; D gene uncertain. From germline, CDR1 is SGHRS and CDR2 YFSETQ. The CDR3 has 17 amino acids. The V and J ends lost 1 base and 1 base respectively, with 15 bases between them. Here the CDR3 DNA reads TGCGCCAGCAGCTTGTCGGTAGCGGGTCTTTCTGGAAACACCATATATTTT. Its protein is CASSLSVAGLSGNTIYF. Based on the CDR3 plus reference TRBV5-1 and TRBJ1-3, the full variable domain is KAGVTQTPRYLIKTRGQQVTLSCSPISGHRSVSWYQQTPGQGLQFLFEYFSETQRNKGNFPGRFSGRQFSNSRSEMNVSTLELGDSALYLCASSLSVAGLSGNTIYFGEGSWLTVV.

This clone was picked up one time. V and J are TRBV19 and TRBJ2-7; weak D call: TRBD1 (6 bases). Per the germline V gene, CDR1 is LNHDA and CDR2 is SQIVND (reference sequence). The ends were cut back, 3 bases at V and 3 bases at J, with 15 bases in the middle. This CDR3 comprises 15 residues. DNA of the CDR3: TGTGCCAGTAGTATCGCCACAGGGAGCGACTACGAGCAGTACTTC. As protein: CASSIATGSDYEQYF. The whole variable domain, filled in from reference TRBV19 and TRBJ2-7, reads DGGITQSPKYLFRKEGQNVTLSCEQNLNHDAMYWYRQDPGQGLRLIYYSQIVNDFQKGDIAEGYSVSREKKESFPLTVTSAQKNPTAFYLCASSIATGSDYEQYFGPGTRLTVT.

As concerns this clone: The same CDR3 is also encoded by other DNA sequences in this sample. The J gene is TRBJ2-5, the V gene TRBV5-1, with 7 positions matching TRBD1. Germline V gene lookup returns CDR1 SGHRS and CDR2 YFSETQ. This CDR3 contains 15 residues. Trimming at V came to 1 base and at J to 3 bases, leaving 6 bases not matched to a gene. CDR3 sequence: CASSLTGTGEETQYF. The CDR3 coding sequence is TGCGCCAGCAGCTTGACGGGCACAGGGGAAGAGACCCAGTACTTC.

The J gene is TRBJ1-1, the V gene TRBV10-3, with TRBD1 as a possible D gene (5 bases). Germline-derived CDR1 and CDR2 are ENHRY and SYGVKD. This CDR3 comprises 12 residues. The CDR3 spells CAFPGEDTEAFF. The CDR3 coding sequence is TGTGCGTTTCCGGGGGAGGACACTGAAGCTTTCTTT.

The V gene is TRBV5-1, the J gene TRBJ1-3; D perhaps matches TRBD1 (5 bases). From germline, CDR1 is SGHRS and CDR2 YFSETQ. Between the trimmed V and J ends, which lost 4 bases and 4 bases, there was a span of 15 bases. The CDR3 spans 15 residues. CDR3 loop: CASSTQGGQGNTIYF. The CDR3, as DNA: TGCGCCAGCAGCACCCAGGGAGGGCAAGGAAACACCATATATTTT. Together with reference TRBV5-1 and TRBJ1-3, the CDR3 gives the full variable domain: KAGVTQTPRYLIKTRGQQVTLSCSPISGHRSVSWYQQTPGQGLQFLFEYFSETQRNKGNFPGRFSGRQFSNSRSEMNVSTLELGDSALYLCASSTQGGQGNTIYFGEGSWLTVV.

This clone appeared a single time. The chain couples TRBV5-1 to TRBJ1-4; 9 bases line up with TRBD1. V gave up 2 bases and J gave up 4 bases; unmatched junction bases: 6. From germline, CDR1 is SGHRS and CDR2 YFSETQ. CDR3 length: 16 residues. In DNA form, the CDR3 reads TGCGCCAGCAGCTTTACAGGGGGCGCAGGTAATGAAAAACTGTTTTTT. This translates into CASSFTGGAGNEKLFF. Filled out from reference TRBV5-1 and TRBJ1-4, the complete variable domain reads KAGVTQTPRYLIKTRGQQVTLSCSPISGHRSVSWYQQTPGQGLQFLFEYFSETQRNKGNFPGRFSGRQFSNSRSEMNVSTLELGDSALYLCASSFTGGAGNEKLFFGSGTQLSVL.

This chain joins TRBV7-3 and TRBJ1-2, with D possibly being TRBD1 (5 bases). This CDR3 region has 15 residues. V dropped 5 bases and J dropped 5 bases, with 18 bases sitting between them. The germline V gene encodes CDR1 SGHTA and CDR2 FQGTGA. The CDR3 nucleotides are TGTGCCAGCAGCCCGGGTGGAGGGACGGATTATGGCTACACCTTC. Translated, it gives CASSPGGGTDYGYTF.

The CDR3, as DNA: TGCGCCAGCAGCAGCGGACAGGCCTCCTACGAGCAGTACTTC. Protein: CASSSGQASYEQYF. The chain uses TRBV5-1 and TRBJ2-7; 7 bases agree with TRBD1. The CDR3 is made up of 14 amino acids. Germline V gene data show CDR1 as SGHRS and CDR2 as YFSETQ. Trimming cost V 4 bases and J 0 bases; bases outside gene matches: 4.

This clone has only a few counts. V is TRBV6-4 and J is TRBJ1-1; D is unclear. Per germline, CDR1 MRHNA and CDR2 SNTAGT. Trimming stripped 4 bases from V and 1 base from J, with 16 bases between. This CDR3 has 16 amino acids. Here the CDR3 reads CASSGSAAAENTEAFF. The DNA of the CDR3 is TGTGCCAGCAGTGGGTCCGCCGCGGCAGAGAACACTGAAGCTTTCTTT.

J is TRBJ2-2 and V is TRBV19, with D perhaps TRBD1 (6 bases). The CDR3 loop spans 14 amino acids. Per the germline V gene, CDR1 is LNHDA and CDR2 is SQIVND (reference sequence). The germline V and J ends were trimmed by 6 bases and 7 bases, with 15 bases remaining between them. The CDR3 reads CASRPTGYSGELFF. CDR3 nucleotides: TGTGCCAGTAGGCCTACAGGGTACAGCGGGGAGCTGTTTTTT.

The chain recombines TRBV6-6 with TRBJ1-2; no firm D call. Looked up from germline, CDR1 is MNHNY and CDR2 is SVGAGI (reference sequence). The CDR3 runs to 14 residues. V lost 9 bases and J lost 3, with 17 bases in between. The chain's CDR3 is CASTLQVPDYGYTF. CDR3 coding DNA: TGTGCCAGTACCCTTCAGGTGCCCGACTATGGCTACACCTTC.

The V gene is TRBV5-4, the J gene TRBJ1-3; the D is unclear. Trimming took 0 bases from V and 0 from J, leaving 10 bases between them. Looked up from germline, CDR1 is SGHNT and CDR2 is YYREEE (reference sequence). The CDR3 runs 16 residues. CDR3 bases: TGTGCCAGCAGCTTGGGGGAGGGATTCTCTGGAAACACCATATATTTT. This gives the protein CASSLGEGFSGNTIYF. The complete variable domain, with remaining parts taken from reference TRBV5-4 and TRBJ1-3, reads ETGVTQSPTHLIKTRGQQVTLRCSSQSGHNTVSWYQQALGQGPQFIFQYYREEENGRGNFPPRFSGLQFPNYSSELNVNALELDDSALYLCASSLGEGFSGNTIYFGEGSWLTVV.

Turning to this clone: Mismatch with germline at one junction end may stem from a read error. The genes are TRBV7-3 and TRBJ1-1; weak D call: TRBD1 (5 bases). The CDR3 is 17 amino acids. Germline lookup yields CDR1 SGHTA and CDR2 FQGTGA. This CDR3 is CASSLTGLGARDTEAFF. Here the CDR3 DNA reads TGTGCCAGCAGCCTAACGGGACTCGGGGCGAGGGACACTGAAGCTTTCTTT.

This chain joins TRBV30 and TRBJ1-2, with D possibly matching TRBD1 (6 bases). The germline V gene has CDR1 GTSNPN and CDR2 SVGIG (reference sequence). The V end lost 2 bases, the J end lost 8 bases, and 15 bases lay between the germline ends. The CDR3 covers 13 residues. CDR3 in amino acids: CAWSRQELGGYTF. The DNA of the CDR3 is TGTGCCTGGAGTCGACAGGAATTGGGGGGCTACACCTTC.